Below are 4 T cell receptor beta chains sequenced from a single sample in a study of shared clonotypes between healthy human individuals. In the naive CD8 group, cells lacked CD45RO and were positively selected for CCR7, so terminally differentiated effector memory CD45RA+ cells were left out. Method: immunoSEQ multiplex PCR; TCRdb's copy keeps in-frame clones and lacks some. The sample consists of about 2.2 million clones, 93% of them appearing once. The specimen was naive CD8+ T cells from PBMCs. The receptors shown here come from a man younger than 35 in good health. Some clones in this sample may be carry-over from other donors' samples.

The V call is TRBV5-4, the J call TRBJ2-3, with 7 nucleotides matching TRBD1. This CDR3 has 14 residues. V lost 7 bases, J lost 2 bases, and 7 bases stayed unmatched. Germline V gene sequence: CDR1 SGHNT, CDR2 YYREEE (reference sequence). CDR3 bases: TGTGCCAGCGCAAGGGACAGAATCACAGATACGCAGTATTTT. Its protein is CASARDRITDTQYF.

The sample holds one count of this clone. Distinct nucleotide sequences in the sample also encode this CDR3. V usage is TRBV7-8 and J usage is TRBJ2-3; TRBD1 aligns across 10 bases. With 5 bases clipped from V and 3 bases from J, the junction kept 5 bases outside the gene matches. The CDR3 sequence is 15 residues long. Per the germline V gene, CDR1 is SGHVS and CDR2 is FQNEAQ. CDR3 coding DNA: TGTGCCAGCAGCCCCCGGACAGGGGGGACAGATACGCAGTATTTT. Its protein is CASSPRTGGTDTQYF.

J is TRBJ1-5 and V is TRBV5-5; D ambiguous. This CDR3 has 13 amino acids. Trimming cost V 0 bases and J 3 bases, with 4 bases left between them. CDR1 is SGHKS, CDR2 YYEKEE, per germline (reference sequence). The CDR3 here is CASSLVPNQPQHF. In DNA form, the CDR3 reads TGTGCCAGCAGCTTGGTACCCAATCAGCCCCAGCATTTT.

The V and J genes are TRBV4-1 and TRBJ1-2; a possible D gene is TRBD1 (5 bases). The germline CDR1 and CDR2 sequences are MGHRA and YSYEKL. Trimming removed 3 bases at V and 9 bases at J, with 17 bases between. The CDR3 runs 14 residues. This CDR3 reads CASSQVGPGTSYTF. CDR3 nucleotides: TGCGCCAGCAGCCAGGTGGGGCCGGGAACGAGCTACACCTTC.